The present T cell receptor (beta chain) was sequenced within a study of T cells in localized non-small cell lung cancer. Study results and limitations: Since sequencing was restricted to only one region of the tumor, intratumor heterogeneity remains a possibility. Uninvolved adjacent lung had more T cell clonality than any other tissue, topping tumor. Researchers found a median approximately 53 of the top 100 tumor clones in adjacent lung.

Clones were sequenced by immunoSEQ multiplex PCR, and TCRdb holds only the in-frame ones, with some missing. The sample has about 72,000 clones, 65% to 85% seen once. The CDR3 consists of 13 residues. The germline V and J ends were trimmed by 0 bases and 7 bases, with 7 bases remaining between them. Germline V gene sequence: CDR1 MDHEN, CDR2 SYDVKM. To note about this clone: Its antigen is undetermined.

The source was peripheral blood, collected before any cancer treatment. J is TRBJ1-5 and V is TRBV28; a weak D match, TRBD1 (5 bases). The TCR sequence derives from a female donor at least 60 years old with stage I lung adenocarcinoma. CDR3 residues: CASSLWWGQPQHF. The DNA of the CDR3 is TGTGCCAGCAGTTTATGGTGGGGGCAGCCCCAGCATTTT.